What follows is one T cell receptor (beta chain) and its context. Its antigen is unidentified. Everyone who donated was a healthy bone marrow donor. This record comes from a study of cytomegalovirus exposure and HLA in healthy donors. General observations from the study: A prior analysis recorded that most TCR beta V segments were productive about 87% or about 30% of the time. The records held CMV serostatus as the only immune exposure information.

Use of 60 Vbeta and 13 Jbeta primers characterized the PCR. Clones were sequenced by immunoSEQ multiplex PCR, and TCRdb holds only the in-frame ones, with some missing. In the table there are around 130,000 clones, approximately 85% of which are singletons. The germline V gene has CDR1 SGHTA and CDR2 FQGNSA. This CDR3 spans 15 amino acids. Trimming removed 1 base at V and 7 bases at J, with 16 bases between. The J gene is TRBJ1-2, the V gene TRBV7-2, with D maybe TRBD1 (5 bases). The clonotype originates from a boy aged 5-17 years in good health and CMV-seronegative. The specimen sequenced was PBMCs. The CDR3 here is CASSLETGLQPGYTF. The CDR3 DNA reads as TGTGCCAGCAGCTTAGAAACAGGTCTCCAACCTGGCTACACCTTC.